The entry that follows covers one TCR beta chain sequence. The antigen remains unidentified. Genomic DNA, the template, was used for profiling of the TCR beta VDJ and CDR3. TCRdb analysed the reads with MiXCR anew, one entry per CDR3 protein. Here the sample spans approximately 190,000 distinct CDR3 sequences, just under 50% being singletons. This sample was taken from a study of CD8+CD57+ T cells in acquired aplastic anemia. General observations from the study: Patients and controls were not found to differ significantly in CD8+ Simpson's diversity.

Individuals selected for sequencing had exhibited CD8+CD57+ cell expansion on flow cytometry. All patients had severe acquired aplastic anemia. None of the patients had been given any therapy when their blood was sampled. The sequence was collected from a human donor with aplastic anemia. Sequencing was carried out using sorted CD4+, CD8+, or CD8+CD57+ T cells (not recorded which) from PBMCs.

CDR3 residues: CASSDIGDVNTEAFF. CDR3 bases: TGTGCCAGCAGTGATATAGGGGACGTTAACACTGAAGCTTTCTTT. This chain links TRBV2 with TRBJ1-1; the D gene is possibly TRBD1 (5 bases). CDR1 is SNHLY, CDR2 FYNNEI, per germline. The CDR3 is 15 amino acids. V was cut by 3 bases and J by 2 bases, with 13 bases left in between.